These 4 T cell receptor beta chains were sequenced from one sample in a study of neurological immune-mediated disorders. TCRdb passed the 5' RACE reads through MiXCR, listing each CDR3 protein once. Here the sample spans some 46,000 distinct CDR3 sequences, 3.5% to 5.5% being singletons. The sample taken for sequencing was PBMCs. The receptors come from a woman aged 55-70 years with multiple sclerosis.

The rearrangement links TRBV4-1 to TRBJ2-3; 8 bases line up with TRBD1. The CDR3 is 15 residues long. With V trimmed by 5 bases and J by 0 bases, 4 bases remained unmatched. The V gene's germline CDR1 is MGHRA and CDR2 YSYEKL. CDR3 in amino acids: CASSGQGSSTDTQYF. As DNA, the CDR3 is TGCGCCAGCAGCGGACAGGGTAGCAGCACAGATACGCAGTATTTT.

This clonotype was recorded at least ten times. The chain has TRBV29-1 and TRBJ1-2; the D is unclear. The length of the CDR3 is 14 residues. Trimming took off 4 bases at V and 0 bases at J, with 12 bases between the two ends. Germline V gives CDR1 SQVTM, CDR2 ANQGSEA. In DNA form, the CDR3 reads TGCAGCGTTGCGACGGGTGATTCTAACTATGGCTACACCTTC. Encoded protein: CSVATGDSNYGYTF.

This clonotype came up many times. V and J are TRBV2 and TRBJ1-1; perhaps TRBD1 as D (5 bases). This CDR3 has 16 residues. V was trimmed by 0 bases and J by 2 bases, leaving 13 bases between them. Germline loops: CDR1 SNHLY, CDR2 FYNNEI. The CDR3 loop reads CASSEAPDSFNTEAFF. The CDR3 DNA reads as TGTGCCAGCAGTGAAGCCCCCGACAGCTTCAACACTGAAGCTTTCTTT.

This clonotype showed up many times. The chain carries TRBV10-2 and TRBJ2-1; D gene ambiguous. CDR3 length equals 12 residues. CDR1 and CDR2 from the germline V gene are WSHSY and SAAADI. V was clipped by 7 bases and J by 7 bases, with 11 bases between them. The CDR3 DNA is TGCGCCAGCACGTTGGTTGCGAATGAGCAGTTCTTC. It encodes CASTLVANEQFF.